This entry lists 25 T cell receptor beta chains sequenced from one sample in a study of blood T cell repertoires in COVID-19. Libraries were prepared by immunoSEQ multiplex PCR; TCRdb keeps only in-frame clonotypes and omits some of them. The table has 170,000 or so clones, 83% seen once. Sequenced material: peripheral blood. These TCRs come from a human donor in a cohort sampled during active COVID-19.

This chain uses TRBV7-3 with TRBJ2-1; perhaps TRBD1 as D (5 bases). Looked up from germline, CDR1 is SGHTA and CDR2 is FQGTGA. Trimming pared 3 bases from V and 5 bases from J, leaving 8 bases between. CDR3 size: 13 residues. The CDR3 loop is CASSFRAHNEQFF. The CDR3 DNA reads TGTGCCAGCAGCTTCAGGGCCCACAATGAGCAGTTCTTC.

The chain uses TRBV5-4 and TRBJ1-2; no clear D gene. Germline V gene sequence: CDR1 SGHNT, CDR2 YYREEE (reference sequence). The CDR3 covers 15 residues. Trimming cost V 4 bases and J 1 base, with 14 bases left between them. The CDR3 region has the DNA TGTGCCAGCAGCCATGAGGGCCGGATTAACTATGGCTACACCTTC. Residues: CASSHEGRINYGYTF.

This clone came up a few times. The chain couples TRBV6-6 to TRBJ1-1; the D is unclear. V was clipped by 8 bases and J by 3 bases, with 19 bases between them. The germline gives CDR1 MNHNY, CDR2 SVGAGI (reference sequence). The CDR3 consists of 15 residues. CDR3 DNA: TGTGCCAGCTCCCCGAAGGGAGCGGTTTACACTGAAGCTTTCTTT. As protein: CASSPKGAVYTEAFF.

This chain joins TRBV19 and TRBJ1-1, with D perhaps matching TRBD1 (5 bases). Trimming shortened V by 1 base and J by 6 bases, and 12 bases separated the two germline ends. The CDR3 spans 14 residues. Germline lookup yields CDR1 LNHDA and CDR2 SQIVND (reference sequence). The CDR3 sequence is CASSIVGKGSEAFF. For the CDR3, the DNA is TGTGCCAGTAGTATAGTAGGGAAGGGGTCTGAAGCTTTCTTT. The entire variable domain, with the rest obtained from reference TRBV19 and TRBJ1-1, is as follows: DGGITQSPKYLFRKEGQNVTLSCEQNLNHDAMYWYRQDPGQGLRLIYYSQIVNDFQKGDIAEGYSVSREKKESFPLTVTSAQKNPTAFYLCASSIVGKGSEAFFGQGTRLTVV.

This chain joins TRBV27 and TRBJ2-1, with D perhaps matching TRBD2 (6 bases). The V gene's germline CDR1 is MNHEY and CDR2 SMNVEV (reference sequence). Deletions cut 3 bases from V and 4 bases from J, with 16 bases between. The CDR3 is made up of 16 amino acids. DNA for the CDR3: TGTGCCAGCAGTTTGGGACTGCGGAGAGGGTACAATGAGCAGTTCTTC. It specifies CASSLGLRRGYNEQFF.

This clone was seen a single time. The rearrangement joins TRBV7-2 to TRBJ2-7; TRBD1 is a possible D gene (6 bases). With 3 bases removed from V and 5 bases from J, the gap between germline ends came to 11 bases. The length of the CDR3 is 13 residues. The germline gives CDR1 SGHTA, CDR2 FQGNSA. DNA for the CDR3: TGTGCCAGCAGCTTCAGGGGTGGGGACGAGCAGTACTTC. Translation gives CASSFRGGDEQYF.

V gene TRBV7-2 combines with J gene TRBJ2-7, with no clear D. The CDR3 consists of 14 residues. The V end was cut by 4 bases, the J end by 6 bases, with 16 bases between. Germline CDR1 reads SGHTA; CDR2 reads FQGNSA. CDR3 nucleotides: TGTGCCAGCAGCTCCGACTGGATCCCTCCCGAGCAGTACTTC. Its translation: CASSSDWIPPEQYF.

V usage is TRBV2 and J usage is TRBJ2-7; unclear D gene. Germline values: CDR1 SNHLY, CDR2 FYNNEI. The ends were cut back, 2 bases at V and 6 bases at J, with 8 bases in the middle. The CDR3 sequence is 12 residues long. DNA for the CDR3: TGTGCCAGCAGTGAACAGGCCCTCGAGCAGTACTTC. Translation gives CASSEQALEQYF.

CDR3 loop: CASSSSSGGRPQHF. The DNA for the CDR3 is TGTGCCAGCAGTTCCTCCTCGGGGGGCAGGCCCCAGCATTTT. The chain links TRBV28 to TRBJ1-5, with D possibly matching TRBD1 (6 bases). This CDR3 is built from 14 residues. V dropped 4 bases and J dropped 9 bases, with 16 bases sitting between them. CDR1 and CDR2 (germline): MDHEN, SYDVKM. The variable domain in full, completed from reference TRBV28 and TRBJ1-5, reads DVKVTQSSRYLVKRTGEKVFLECVQDMDHENMFWYRQDPGLGLRLIYFSYDVKMKEKGDIPEGYSVSREKKERFSLILESASTNQTSMYLCASSSSSGGRPQHFGDGTRLSIL.

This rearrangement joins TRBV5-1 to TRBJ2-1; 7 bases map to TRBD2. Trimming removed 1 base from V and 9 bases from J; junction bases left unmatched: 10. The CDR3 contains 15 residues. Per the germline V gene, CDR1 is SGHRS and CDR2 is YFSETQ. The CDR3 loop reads CASSLKPSGTGEQFF. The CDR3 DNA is TGCGCCAGCAGCTTGAAGCCTAGCGGAACGGGTGAGCAGTTCTTC.

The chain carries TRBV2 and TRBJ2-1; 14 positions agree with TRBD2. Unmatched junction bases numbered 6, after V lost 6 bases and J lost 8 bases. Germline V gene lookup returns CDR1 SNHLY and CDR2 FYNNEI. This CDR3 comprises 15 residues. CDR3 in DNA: TGTGCCAGCAGCGCCGGGACTAGCGGGAGCGATGAGCAGTTCTTC. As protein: CASSAGTSGSDEQFF.

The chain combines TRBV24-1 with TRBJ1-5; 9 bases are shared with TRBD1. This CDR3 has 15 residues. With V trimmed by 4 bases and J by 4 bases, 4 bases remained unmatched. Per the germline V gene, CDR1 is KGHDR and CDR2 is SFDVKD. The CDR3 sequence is CATSDQTGGNQPQHF. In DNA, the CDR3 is TGTGCCACCAGTGACCAGACAGGGGGTAATCAGCCCCAGCATTTT.

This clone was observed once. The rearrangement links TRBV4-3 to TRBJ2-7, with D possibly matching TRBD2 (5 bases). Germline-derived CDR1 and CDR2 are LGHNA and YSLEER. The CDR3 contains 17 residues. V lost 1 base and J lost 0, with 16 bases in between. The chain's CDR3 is CASSQVPFGDFSYEQYF. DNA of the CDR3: TGCGCCAGCAGCCAAGTCCCCTTCGGGGATTTCTCCTACGAGCAGTACTTC.

CDR3 nucleotides: TGCGCCAGCAGCCAAGAATTGGTTAGCGGGAGGGTCTCCTACAATGAGCAGTTCTTC. Translated: CASSQELVSGRVSYNEQFF. This sequence joins TRBV4-3 and TRBJ2-1; 11 positions match TRBD2. Germline assignment: CDR1 LGHNA and CDR2 YSLEER. CDR3 length equals 19 residues. The V segment lost 0 bases and the J segment 0 bases; nucleotides outside the gene matches: 7.

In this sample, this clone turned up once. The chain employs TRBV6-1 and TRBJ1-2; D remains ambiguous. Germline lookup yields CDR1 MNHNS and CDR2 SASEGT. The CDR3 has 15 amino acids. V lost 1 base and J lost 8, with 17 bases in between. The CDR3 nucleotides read TGTGCCAGCAGTGAAGGAGGACCGGGAGTGAGGGGCTACACCTTC. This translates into CASSEGGPGVRGYTF.

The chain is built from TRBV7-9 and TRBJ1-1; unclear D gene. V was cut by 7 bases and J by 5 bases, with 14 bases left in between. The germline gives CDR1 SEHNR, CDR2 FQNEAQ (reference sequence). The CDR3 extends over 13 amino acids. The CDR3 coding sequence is TGTGCCAGCACCCAAAACTCGAGGACTGAAGCTTTCTTT. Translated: CASTQNSRTEAFF.

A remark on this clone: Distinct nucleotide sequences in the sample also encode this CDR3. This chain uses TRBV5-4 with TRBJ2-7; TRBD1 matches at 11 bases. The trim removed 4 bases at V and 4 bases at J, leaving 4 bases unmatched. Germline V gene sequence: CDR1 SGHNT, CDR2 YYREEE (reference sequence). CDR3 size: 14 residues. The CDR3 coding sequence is TGTGCCAGCAGCCCCGGGACAGGGGGTTACGAGCAGTACTTC. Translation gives CASSPGTGGYEQYF.

CDR3 nucleotide sequence: TGTGCCGGCGGGAGGGCCGGGGAGCTGTTTTTT. This gives the protein CAGGRAGELFF. V gene TRBV6-6 combines with J gene TRBJ2-2, with TRBD2 matching over 9 bases. This CDR3 has 11 residues. CDR1 and CDR2 (germline): MNHNY, SVGAGI (reference sequence). The V and J ends lost 11 bases and 6 bases, in that order; junction bases with no gene match: 1.

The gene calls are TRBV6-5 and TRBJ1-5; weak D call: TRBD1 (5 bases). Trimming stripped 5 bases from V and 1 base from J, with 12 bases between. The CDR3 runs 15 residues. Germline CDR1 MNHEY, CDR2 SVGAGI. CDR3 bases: TGTGCCAGCAGTCTGGGGGGGGTAAGCAATCAGCCCCAGCATTTT. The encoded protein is CASSLGGVSNQPQHF.

The CDR3 reads CSVAQKSNQPQHF. As DNA, the CDR3 is TGCAGCGTCGCACAGAAAAGCAATCAGCCCCAGCATTTT. This chain connects TRBV29-1 to TRBJ1-5; D gene ambiguous. Trimming cost V 6 bases and J 1 base, with 10 bases left between them. CDR1 is SQVTM, CDR2 ANQGSEA, per germline. The CDR3 runs to 13 residues.

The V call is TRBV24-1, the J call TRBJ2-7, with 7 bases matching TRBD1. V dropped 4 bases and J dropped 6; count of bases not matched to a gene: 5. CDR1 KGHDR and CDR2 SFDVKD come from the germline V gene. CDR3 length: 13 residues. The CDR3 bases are TGTGCCACCAGTGAGACAGGGCAAGGCGAGCAGTACTTC. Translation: CATSETGQGEQYF.

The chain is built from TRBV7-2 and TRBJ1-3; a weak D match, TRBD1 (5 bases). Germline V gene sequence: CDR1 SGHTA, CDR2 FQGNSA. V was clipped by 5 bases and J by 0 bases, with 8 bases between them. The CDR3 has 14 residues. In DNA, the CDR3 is TGTGCCAGCAGCAATGACAGCTCTGGAAACACCATATATTTT. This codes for CASSNDSSGNTIYF.

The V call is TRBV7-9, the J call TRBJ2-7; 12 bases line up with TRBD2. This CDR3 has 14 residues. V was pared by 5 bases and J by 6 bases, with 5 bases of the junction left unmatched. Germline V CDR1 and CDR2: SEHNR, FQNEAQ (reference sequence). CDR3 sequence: CASSPLAGGTEQYF. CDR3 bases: TGTGCCAGCAGCCCGCTAGCGGGAGGGACCGAGCAGTACTTC.

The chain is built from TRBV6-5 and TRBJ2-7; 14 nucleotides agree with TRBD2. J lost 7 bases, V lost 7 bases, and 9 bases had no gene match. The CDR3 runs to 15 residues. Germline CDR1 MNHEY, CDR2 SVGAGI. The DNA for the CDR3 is TGTGCCAGCACTCTCGGGACTAGCGGGAGTGCAGAGCAGTACTTC. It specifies CASTLGTSGSAEQYF.

For the CDR3, the DNA is TGTGCCAGCTCACTTGGAACCGGGACAGGGGGCGGCGAGCAGTACTTC. Its translation is CASSLGTGTGGGEQYF. V is TRBV18 and J is TRBJ2-7; 12 bases map to TRBD1. Germline V gene sequence: CDR1 KGHSH, CDR2 LQKENI. The CDR3 totals 16 residues. Trimming cost V 4 bases and J 6 bases; bases outside gene matches: 10.